This TCR beta chain was found in a study of blood T cell repertoires in COVID-19. CDR1 SGHNT and CDR2 YENEEA come from the germline V gene. CDR3 size: 16 residues. The V segment lost 4 bases and the J segment 6 bases; nucleotides outside the gene matches: 7. The table came from immunoSEQ multiplex PCR; TCRdb's copy has only in-frame clones and leaves some out. The sample records a few hundred thousand clones, roughly 86% being singletons. The TCR was taken from a man between 18 and 35 years old with active or convalescent COVID-19. V gene TRBV11-3 combines with J gene TRBJ2-2, with TRBD2 identical over 11 bases. Sequencing was performed on peripheral blood. CDR3 sequence (DNA): TGTGCCAGCAGCTCCCTAGCGGGAGGTCTGGCCGGGGAGCTGTTTTTT. Translating it yields CASSSLAGGLAGELFF.